The 5 T cell receptor beta chains listed next were all sequenced from one sample in a study of blood T cell repertoires in COVID-19. The repertoire was sequenced with immunoSEQ multiplex PCR; TCRdb's copy has only in-frame clones and lacks some. The data hold 300,000 or so clones, with roughly 90% observed a single time. Sequenced input: PBMCs or T cells enriched from blood (not recorded which). These receptor sequences come from a woman in her twenties or thirties who had recovered from COVID-19.

The V gene is TRBV4-3, the J gene TRBJ2-7; a possible D gene is TRBD2 (5 bases). Germline CDR1 reads LGHNA; CDR2 reads YSLEER. This CDR3 contains 13 residues. V was shortened by 0 bases and J by 3 bases, with 6 bases between the two germline ends. The CDR3 protein is CASSQEGSYEQYF. The CDR3 DNA sequence: TGCGCCAGCAGCCAAGAGGGGAGCTACGAGCAGTACTTC.

V and J are TRBV30 and TRBJ1-6; 9 bases line up with TRBD1. This CDR3 is 16 amino acids long. With 0 bases clipped from V and 4 bases from J, the junction kept 4 bases outside the gene matches. The germline CDR1 and CDR2 sequences are GTSNPN and SVGIG (reference sequence). Written as DNA, the CDR3 is TGTGCCTGGAGTGTCGGGACAGGGACTTATAATTCACCCCTCCACTTT. It is translated as CAWSVGTGTYNSPLHF.

The chain recombines TRBV9 with TRBJ1-3; D perhaps matches TRBD1 (6 bases). CDR3 length: 15 residues. Germline CDR1 SGDLS, CDR2 YYNGEE. V lost 2 bases and J 3 bases, leaving 12 bases between the germline ends. The CDR3 bases are TGTGCCAGCAGCGTGACAGGAGCCGGTGGAAACACCATATATTTT. Encoded protein: CASSVTGAGGNTIYF.

The chain combines TRBV27 with TRBJ2-7; 8 bases match TRBD2. The V gene's germline CDR1 is MNHEY and CDR2 SMNVEV (reference sequence). The V segment lost 5 bases and the J segment 5 bases; nucleotides outside the gene matches: 11. The CDR3 runs 15 residues. The CDR3 sequence is CASSPRRGDPHEQYF. CDR3 DNA sequence: TGTGCCAGCAGTCCGCGGCGGGGGGACCCCCACGAGCAGTACTTC.

V is TRBV5-5 and J is TRBJ2-2; TRBD1 matches 10 bases. The V gene end was trimmed by 4 bases and the J gene end by 2 bases; junction bases not matched to a gene: 2. The length of the CDR3 is 15 residues. The V gene's germline CDR1 is SGHKS and CDR2 YYEKEE (reference sequence). The CDR3 reads CASSLTGGNTGELFF. The CDR3 nucleotides read TGTGCCAGCAGCCTGACAGGGGGCAACACCGGGGAGCTGTTTTTT.